There are a few counts of the clone carrying this TCR beta chain. What it binds is unknown. The CDR3 runs to 15 residues. The V end lost 3 bases, the J end lost 0 bases, and 10 bases lay between the germline ends. Germline assignment: CDR1 WSHSY and CDR2 SAAADI. The study reverse transcribed the entire isolated RNA, so it sequenced expressed TCRB transcripts. Using immunoSEQ multiplex PCR, the repertoire was profiled, and TCRdb retains in-frame clones only, with some absent. The sample lists 500,000 to 850,000 clones; about 14% were seen once. CD45RO/CCR7/CD25/CD127/CD95/CD27 sorting isolated CD4+ naive, central memory, regulatory and stem cell-like memory cells. The sample is drawn from a study of beta chain features in type 1 diabetes. On the study more broadly: Analysis included 107,917,701 sorted cells drawn from all samples.

Study-wide results and limits: Researchers could not determine here whether HLA type influences TCRB rearrangement. Sequencing of cDNA might inflate the share of cells that strongly express TCR. Among all four CD4+ subsets, Type 1 diabetes patients had TCRB CDR3s that were moderately but significantly shorter.

The source is a man aged 18 to 35 with type 1 diabetes. Sample: naive CD4+ T cells from blood. The chain is built from TRBV10-2 and TRBJ2-3; D perhaps matches TRBD2 (6 bases). CDR3 nucleotides: TGCGCCAGCAGTGAATGGGGACTGAGCACAGATACGCAGTATTTT. As protein: CASSEWGLSTDTQYF.